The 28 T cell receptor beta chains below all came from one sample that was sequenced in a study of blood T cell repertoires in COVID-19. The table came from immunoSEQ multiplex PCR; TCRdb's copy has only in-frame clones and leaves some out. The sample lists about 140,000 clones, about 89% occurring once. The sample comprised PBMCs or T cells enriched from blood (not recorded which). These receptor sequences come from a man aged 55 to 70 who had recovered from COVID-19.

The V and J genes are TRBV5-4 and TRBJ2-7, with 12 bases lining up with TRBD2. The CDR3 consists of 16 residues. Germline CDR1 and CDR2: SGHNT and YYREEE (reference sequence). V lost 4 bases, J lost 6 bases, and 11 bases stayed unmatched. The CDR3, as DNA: TGTGCCAGCAGCGGGCTAGCGGGGGGGCAGTATGGCGAGCAGTACTTC. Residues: CASSGLAGGQYGEQYF.

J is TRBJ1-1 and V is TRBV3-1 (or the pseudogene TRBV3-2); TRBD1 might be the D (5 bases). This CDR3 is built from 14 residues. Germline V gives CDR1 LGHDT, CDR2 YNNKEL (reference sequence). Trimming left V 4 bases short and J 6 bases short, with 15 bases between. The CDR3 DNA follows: TGTGCCAGCAGCCTTTCAGGGAATTCCGCTGAAGCTTTCTTT. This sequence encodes CASSLSGNSAEAFF.

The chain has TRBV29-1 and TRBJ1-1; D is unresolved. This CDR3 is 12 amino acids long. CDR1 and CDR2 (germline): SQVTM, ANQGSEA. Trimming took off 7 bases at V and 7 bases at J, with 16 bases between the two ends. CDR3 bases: TGCAGCGCCGGTCGCAGGCAAGGTGAAGCTTTCTTT. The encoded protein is CSAGRRQGEAFF.

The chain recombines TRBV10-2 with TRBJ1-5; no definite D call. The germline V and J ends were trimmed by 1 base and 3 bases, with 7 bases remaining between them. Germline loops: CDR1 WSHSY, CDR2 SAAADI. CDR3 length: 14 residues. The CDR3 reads CASSEFGHNQPQHF. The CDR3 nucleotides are TGCGCCAGCAGTGAGTTCGGTCACAATCAGCCCCAGCATTTT.

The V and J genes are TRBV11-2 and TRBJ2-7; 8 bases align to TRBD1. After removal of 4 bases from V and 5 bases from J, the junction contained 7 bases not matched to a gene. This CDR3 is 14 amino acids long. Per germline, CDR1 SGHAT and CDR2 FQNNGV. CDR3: CASSSTGTGNEQYF. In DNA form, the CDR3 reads TGTGCCAGCAGCTCAACCGGGACAGGCAACGAGCAGTACTTC.

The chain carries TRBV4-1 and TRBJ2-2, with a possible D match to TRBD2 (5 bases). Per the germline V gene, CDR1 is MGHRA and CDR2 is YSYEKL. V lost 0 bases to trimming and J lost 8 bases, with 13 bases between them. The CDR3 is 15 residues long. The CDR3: CASSQENLAQGELFF. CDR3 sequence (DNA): TGCGCCAGCAGCCAAGAAAACCTAGCTCAGGGGGAGCTGTTTTTT.

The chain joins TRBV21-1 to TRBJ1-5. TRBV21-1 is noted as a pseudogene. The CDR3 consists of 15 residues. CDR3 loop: CASSIRGDWDQPQHF. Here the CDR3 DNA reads TGTGCCAGCAGCATTCGGGGGGATTGGGATCAGCCCCAGCATTTT.

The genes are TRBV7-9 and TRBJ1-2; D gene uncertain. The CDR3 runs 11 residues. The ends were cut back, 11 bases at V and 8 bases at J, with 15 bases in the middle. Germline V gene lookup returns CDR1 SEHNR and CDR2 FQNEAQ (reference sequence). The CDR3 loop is CAGGVLWGYTF. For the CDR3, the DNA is TGTGCCGGCGGGGTGTTATGGGGCTACACCTTC. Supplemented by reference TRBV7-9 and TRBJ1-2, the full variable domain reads DTGVSQNPRHKITKRGQNVTFRCDPISEHNRLYWYRQTLGQGPEFLTYFQNEAQLEKSRLLSDRFSAERPKGSFSTLEIQRTEQGDSAMYLCAGGVLWGYTFGSGTRLTVV.

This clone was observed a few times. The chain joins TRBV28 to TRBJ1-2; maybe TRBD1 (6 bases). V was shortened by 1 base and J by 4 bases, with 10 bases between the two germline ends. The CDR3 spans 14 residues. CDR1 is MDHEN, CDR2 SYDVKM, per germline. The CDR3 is CASSLSRGGYGYTF. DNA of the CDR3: TGTGCCAGCAGTTTATCCAGGGGCGGCTATGGCTACACCTTC.

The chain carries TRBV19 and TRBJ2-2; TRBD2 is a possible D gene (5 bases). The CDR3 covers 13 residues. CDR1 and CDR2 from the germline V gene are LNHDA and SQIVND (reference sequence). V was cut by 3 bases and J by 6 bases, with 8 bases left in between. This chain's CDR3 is CASSILAAGELFF. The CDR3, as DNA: TGTGCCAGTAGTATTCTAGCCGCCGGGGAGCTGTTTTTT.

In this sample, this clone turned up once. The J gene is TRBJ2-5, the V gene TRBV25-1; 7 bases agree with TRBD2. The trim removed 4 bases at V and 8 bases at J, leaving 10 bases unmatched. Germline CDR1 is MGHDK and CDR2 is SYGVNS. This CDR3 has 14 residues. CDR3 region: CASSASGGLVTQYF. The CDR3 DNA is TGTGCCAGCAGTGCCTCGGGAGGCCTAGTAACCCAGTACTTC.

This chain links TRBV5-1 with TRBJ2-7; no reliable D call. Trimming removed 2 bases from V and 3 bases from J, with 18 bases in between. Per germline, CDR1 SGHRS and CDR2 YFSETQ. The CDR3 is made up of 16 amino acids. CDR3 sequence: CASSLRGSDLFYEQYF. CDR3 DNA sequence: TGCGCCAGCAGCTTAAGAGGCTCTGATCTTTTCTACGAGCAGTACTTC.

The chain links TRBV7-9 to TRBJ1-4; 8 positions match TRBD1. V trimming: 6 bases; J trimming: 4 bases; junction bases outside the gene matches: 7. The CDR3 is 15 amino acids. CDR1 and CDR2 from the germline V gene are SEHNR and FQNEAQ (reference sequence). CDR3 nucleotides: TGTGCCAGCAGTTTCCGGGACAGGAATAATGAAAAACTGTTTTTT. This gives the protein CASSFRDRNNEKLFF.

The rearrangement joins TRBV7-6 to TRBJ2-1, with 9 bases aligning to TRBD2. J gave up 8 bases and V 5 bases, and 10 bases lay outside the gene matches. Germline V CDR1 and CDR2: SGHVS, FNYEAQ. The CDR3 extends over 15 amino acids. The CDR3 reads CASSPIAGARDEQFF. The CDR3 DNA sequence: TGTGCCAGCAGCCCTATAGCGGGAGCGAGAGATGAGCAGTTCTTC.

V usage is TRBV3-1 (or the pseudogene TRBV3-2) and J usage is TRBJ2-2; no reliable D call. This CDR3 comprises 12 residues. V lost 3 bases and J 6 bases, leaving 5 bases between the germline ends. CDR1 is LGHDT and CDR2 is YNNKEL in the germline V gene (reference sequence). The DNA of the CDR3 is TGTGCCAGCAGCCACGAGCCCGGGGAGCTGTTTTTT. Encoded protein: CASSHEPGELFF.

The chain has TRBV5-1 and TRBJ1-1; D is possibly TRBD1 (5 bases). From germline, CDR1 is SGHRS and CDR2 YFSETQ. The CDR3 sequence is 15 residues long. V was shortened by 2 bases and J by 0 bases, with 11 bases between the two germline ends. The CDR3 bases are TGCGCCAGCAGCTTCTCAGACAGCATGAACACTGAAGCTTTCTTT. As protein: CASSFSDSMNTEAFF.

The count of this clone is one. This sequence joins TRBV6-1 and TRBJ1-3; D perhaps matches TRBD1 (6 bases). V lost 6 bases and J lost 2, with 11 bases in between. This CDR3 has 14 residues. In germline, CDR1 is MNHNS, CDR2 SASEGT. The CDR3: CASRIGQTGNTIYF. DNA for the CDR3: TGTGCCAGCAGAATAGGACAGACTGGAAACACCATATATTTT.

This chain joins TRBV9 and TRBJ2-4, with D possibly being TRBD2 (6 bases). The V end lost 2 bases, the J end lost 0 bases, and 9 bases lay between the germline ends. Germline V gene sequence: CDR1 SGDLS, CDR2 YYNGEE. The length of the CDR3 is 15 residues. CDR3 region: CASSVEGLAKNIQYF. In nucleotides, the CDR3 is TGTGCCAGCAGCGTGGAGGGGCTAGCCAAAAACATTCAGTACTTC.

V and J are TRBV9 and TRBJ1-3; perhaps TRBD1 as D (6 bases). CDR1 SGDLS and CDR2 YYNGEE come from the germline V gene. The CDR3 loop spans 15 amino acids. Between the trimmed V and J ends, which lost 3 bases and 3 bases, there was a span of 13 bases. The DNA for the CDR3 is TGTGCCAGCAGCGCTCAGGGGTACTATGGAAACACCATATATTTT. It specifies CASSAQGYYGNTIYF.

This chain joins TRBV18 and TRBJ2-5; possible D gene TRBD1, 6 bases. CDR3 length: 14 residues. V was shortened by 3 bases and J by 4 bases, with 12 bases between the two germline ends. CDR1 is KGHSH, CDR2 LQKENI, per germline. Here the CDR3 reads CASSPQQGIETQYF. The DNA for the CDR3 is TGTGCCAGCTCACCGCAACAGGGTATAGAGACCCAGTACTTC. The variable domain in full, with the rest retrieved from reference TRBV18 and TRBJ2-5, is NAGVMQNPRHLVRRRGQEARLRCSPMKGHSHVYWYRQLPEEGLKFMVYLQKENIIDESGMPKERFSAEFPKEGPSILRIQQVVRGDSAAYFCASSPQQGIETQYFGPGTRLLVL.

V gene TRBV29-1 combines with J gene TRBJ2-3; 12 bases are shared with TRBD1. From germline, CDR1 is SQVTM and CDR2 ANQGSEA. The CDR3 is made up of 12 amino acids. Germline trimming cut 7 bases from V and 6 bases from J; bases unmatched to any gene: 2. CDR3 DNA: TGCAGCGCTGGGACAGGGGGCGATACGCAGTATTTT. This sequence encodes CSAGTGGDTQYF.

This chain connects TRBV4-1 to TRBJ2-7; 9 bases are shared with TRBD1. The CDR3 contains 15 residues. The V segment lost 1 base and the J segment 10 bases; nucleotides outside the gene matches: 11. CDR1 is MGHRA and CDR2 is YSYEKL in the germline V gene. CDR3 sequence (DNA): TGCGCCAGCAGCCAAGTGGGGACAGGGAGGGGAGGCCAGTACTTC. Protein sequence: CASSQVGTGRGGQYF.

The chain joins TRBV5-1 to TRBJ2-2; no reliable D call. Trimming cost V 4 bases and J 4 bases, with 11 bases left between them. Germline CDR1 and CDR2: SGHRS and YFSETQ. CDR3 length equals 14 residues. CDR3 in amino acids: CASSPLPSTGELFF. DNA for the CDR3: TGCGCCAGCAGCCCACTCCCAAGCACCGGGGAGCTGTTTTTT.

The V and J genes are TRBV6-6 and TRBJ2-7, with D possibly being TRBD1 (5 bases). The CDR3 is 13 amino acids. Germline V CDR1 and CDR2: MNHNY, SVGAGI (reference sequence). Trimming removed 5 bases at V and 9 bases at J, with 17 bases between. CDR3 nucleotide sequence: TGTGCCAGCAGTCCAGGGAAGAATGAAGGGCAGTACTTC. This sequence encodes CASSPGKNEGQYF.

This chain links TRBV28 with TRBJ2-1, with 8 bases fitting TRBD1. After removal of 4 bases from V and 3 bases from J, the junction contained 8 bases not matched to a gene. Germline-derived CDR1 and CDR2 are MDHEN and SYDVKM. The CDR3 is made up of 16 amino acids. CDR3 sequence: CASSSTQGASYNEQFF. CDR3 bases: TGTGCCAGCAGTTCCACCCAGGGGGCGAGCTACAATGAGCAGTTCTTC.

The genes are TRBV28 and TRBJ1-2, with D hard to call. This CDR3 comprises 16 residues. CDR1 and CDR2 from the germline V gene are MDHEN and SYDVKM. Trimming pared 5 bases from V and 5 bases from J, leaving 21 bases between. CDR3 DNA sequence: TGTGCCAGCAGTGCGGGCTTGAGAGGGTTTGATTATGGCTACACCTTC. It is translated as CASSAGLRGFDYGYTF.

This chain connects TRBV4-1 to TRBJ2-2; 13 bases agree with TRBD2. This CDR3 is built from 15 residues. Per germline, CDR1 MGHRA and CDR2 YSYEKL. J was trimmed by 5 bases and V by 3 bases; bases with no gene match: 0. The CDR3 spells CASSQGLAGTGELFF. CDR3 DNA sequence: TGCGCCAGCAGCCAGGGACTAGCGGGGACCGGGGAGCTGTTTTTT.

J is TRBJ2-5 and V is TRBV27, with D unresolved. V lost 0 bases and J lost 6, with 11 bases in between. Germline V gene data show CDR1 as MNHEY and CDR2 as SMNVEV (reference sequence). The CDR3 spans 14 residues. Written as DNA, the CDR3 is TGTGCCAGCAGTTTATCAAGAGGTTCGAAGACCCAGTACTTC. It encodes CASSLSRGSKTQYF.